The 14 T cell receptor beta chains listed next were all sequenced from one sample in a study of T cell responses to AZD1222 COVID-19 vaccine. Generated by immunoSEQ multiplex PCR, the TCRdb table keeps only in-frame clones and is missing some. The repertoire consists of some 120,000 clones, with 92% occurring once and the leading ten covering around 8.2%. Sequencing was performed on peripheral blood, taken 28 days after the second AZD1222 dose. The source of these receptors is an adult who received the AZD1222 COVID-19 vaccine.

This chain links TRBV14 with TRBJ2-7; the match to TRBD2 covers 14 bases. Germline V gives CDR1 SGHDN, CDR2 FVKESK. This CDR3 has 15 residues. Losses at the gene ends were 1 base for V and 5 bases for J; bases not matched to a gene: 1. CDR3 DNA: TGTGCCAGCAGCCAAGGGGGACTAGCGGGGGACGAGCAGTACTTC. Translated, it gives CASSQGGLAGDEQYF.

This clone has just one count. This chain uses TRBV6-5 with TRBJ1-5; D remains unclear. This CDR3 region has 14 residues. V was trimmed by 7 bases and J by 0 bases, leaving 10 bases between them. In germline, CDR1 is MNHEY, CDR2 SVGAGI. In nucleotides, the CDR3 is TGTGCCAGCATTTCGGGCCTTAGCAATCAGCCCCAGCATTTT. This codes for CASISGLSNQPQHF.

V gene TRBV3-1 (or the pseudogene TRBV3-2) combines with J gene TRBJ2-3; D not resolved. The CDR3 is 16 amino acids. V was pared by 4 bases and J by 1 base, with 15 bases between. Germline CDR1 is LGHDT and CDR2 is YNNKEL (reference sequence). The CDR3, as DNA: TGTGCCAGCAGCCGCTCGGAGAGGCTTCGCACAGATACGCAGTATTTT. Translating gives CASSRSERLRTDTQYF.

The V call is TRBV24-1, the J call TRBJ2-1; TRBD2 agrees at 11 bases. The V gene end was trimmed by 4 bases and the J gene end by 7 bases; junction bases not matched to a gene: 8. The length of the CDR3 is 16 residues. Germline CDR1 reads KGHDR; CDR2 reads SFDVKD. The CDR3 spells CATSDQTSGTHNEQFF. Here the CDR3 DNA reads TGTGCCACCAGTGACCAGACTAGCGGGACTCATAATGAGCAGTTCTTC.

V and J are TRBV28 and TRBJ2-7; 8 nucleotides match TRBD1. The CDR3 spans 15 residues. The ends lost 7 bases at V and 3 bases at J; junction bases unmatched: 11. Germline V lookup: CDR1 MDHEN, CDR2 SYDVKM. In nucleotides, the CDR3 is TGTGCCAGCAACGAACCGGGACAGGCCTTCTACGAGCAGTACTTC. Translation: CASNEPGQAFYEQYF.

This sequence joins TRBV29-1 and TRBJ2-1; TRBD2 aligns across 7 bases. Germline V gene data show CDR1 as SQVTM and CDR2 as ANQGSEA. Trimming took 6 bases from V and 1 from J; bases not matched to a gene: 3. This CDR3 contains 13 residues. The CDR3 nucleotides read TGCAGCGTGGCGGGAGTGTCCTACAATGAGCAGTTCTTC. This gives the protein CSVAGVSYNEQFF.

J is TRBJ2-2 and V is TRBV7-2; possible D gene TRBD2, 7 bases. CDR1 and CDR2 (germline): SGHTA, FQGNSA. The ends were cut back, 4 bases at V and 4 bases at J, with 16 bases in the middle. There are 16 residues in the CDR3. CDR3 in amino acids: CASSSVGGRLTGELFF. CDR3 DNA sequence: TGTGCCAGCAGCTCCGTCGGGGGGCGGCTCACCGGGGAGCTGTTTTTT. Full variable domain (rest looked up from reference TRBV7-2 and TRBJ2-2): GAGVSQSPSNKVTEKGKDVELRCDPISGHTALYWYRQSLGQGLEFLIYFQGNSAPDKSGLPSDRFSAERTGGSVSTLTIQRTQQEDSAVYLCASSSVGGRLTGELFFGEGSRLTVL.

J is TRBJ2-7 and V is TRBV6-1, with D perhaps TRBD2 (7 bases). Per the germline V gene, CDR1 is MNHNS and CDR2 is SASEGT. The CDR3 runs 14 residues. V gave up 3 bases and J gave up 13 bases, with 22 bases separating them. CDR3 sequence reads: CASSDDGGARSAYF. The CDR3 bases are TGTGCCAGCAGTGATGATGGGGGGGCAAGGTCAGCCTACTTC.

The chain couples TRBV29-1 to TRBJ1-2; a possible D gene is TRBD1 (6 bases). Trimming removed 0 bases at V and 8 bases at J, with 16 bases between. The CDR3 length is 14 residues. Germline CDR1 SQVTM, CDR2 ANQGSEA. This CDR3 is CSVEDHRGARGYTF. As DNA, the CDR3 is TGCAGCGTTGAAGATCACCGGGGGGCGAGGGGCTACACCTTC.

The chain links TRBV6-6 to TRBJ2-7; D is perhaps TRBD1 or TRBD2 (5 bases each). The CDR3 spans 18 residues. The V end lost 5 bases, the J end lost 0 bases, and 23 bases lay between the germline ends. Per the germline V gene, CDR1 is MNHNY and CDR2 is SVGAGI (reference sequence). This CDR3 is CASSQTRPGLSSSYEQYF. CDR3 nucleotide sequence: TGTGCCAGCAGTCAGACCCGCCCGGGGCTGTCGAGCTCCTACGAGCAGTACTTC.

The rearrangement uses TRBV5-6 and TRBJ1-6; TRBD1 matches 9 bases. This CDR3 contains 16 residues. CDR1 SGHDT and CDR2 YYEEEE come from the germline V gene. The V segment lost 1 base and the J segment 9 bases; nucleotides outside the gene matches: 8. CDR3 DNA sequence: TGTGCCAGCAGCTTGTCAACCGGGACAGGGATTTCACCCCTCCACTTT. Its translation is CASSLSTGTGISPLHF.

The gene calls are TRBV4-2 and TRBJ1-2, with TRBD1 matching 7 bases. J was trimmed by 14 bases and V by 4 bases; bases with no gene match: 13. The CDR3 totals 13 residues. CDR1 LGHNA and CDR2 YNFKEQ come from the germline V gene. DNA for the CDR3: TGTGCCAGCAGCCCCCAGGGGGAGGGGGCGCGTACCTTC. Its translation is CASSPQGEGARTF.

The CDR3 here is CATSRDTHAGQGSNEQFF. In DNA form, the CDR3 reads TGTGCCACCAGCAGAGATACCCATGCGGGACAGGGTTCCAATGAGCAGTTCTTC. The gene calls are TRBV15 and TRBJ2-1; 9 bases agree with TRBD1. CDR1 is LNHNV and CDR2 is YYDKDF in the germline V gene (reference sequence). Trimming at V came to 0 bases and at J to 6 bases, leaving 12 bases not matched to a gene. This CDR3 spans 18 amino acids.

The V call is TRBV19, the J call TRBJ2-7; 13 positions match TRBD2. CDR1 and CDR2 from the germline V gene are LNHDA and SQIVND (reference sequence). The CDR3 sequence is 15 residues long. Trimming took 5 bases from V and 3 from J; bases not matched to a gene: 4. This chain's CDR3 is CASSAGLAGIYEQYF. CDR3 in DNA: TGTGCCAGTAGTGCGGGACTAGCGGGGATCTACGAGCAGTACTTC.